These 22 T cell receptor beta chains were sequenced from one sample in a study of T cell responses to AZD1222 COVID-19 vaccine. The protocol was immunoSEQ multiplex PCR, while the TCRdb copy is restricted to in-frame clones and leaves out a portion. The sample comprises about 92,000 clones, over 80% of which are singletons, and 6.5% to 8.5% rests with the top ten. Source: peripheral blood, taken on day 0 of AZD1222 vaccination. The receptor source for this set is an adult in good health.

This clone was counted a single time. The chain employs TRBV3-1 (or the pseudogene TRBV3-2) and TRBJ2-2; a possible D gene is TRBD1 (5 bases). The V end was cut by 2 bases, the J end by 6 bases, with 10 bases between. Germline CDR1 is LGHDT and CDR2 is YNNKEL (reference sequence). The CDR3 sequence is 14 residues long. The CDR3 reads CASSQRGSSGELFF. CDR3 sequence (DNA): TGTGCCAGCAGCCAAAGGGGCAGCTCCGGGGAGCTGTTTTTT.

The chain couples TRBV3-1 (or the pseudogene TRBV3-2) to TRBJ2-5; TRBD2 aligns across 15 bases. Germline V lookup: CDR1 LGHDT, CDR2 YNNKEL (reference sequence). The CDR3 runs to 20 residues. With 2 bases clipped from V and 5 bases from J, the junction kept 15 bases outside the gene matches. The CDR3 nucleotides read TGTGCCAGCAGCCAACTGGTGGGACTAGCGGGAGGTAATACGCGGGAGACCCAGTACTTC. Translation gives CASSQLVGLAGGNTRETQYF.

The rearrangement joins TRBV13 to TRBJ2-1, with 9 nucleotides matching TRBD2. Unmatched junction bases numbered 8, after V lost 5 bases and J lost 3 bases. CDR3 length equals 16 residues. The germline CDR1 and CDR2 sequences are PRHDT and FYEKMQ (reference sequence). The CDR3 sequence is CASSPPGLAGYNEQFF. CDR3 coding DNA: TGTGCCAGCAGCCCCCCGGGACTAGCTGGCTACAATGAGCAGTTCTTC.

V usage is TRBV7-9 and J usage is TRBJ1-1; TRBD1 is a possible D gene (5 bases). Trimming shortened V by 5 bases and J by 0 bases, and 10 bases separated the two germline ends. There are 14 residues in the CDR3. CDR1 and CDR2 (germline): SEHNR, FQNEAQ (reference sequence). CDR3 loop: CASSPDSMNTEAFF. The CDR3 bases are TGTGCCAGCAGCCCCGACAGCATGAACACTGAAGCTTTCTTT. The full variable domain, in which reference TRBV7-9 and TRBJ1-1 provide the parts outside the CDR3, is DTGVSQNPRHKITKRGQNVTFRCDPISEHNRLYWYRQTLGQGPEFLTYFQNEAQLEKSRLLSDRFSAERPKGSFSTLEIQRTEQGDSAMYLCASSPDSMNTEAFFGQGTRLTVV.

The CDR3 is CASSVAPGAQETQYF. CDR3 sequence (DNA): TGTGCCAGCAGCGTAGCTCCGGGGGCGCAAGAGACCCAGTACTTC. The J gene is TRBJ2-5, the V gene TRBV9; either TRBD1 or TRBD2 may supply D (6 bases each). Germline CDR1 SGDLS, CDR2 YYNGEE. V was cut by 0 bases and J by 2 bases, with 11 bases left in between. This CDR3 spans 15 amino acids.

The genes are TRBV6-5 and TRBJ2-3; 8 nucleotides match TRBD1. V was pared by 4 bases and J by 1 base, with 7 bases of the junction left unmatched. Germline V gene lookup returns CDR1 MNHEY and CDR2 SVGAGI. This CDR3 has 16 residues. CDR3 amino acids: CASSFQGARGTDTQYF. Here the CDR3 DNA reads TGTGCCAGCAGTTTCCAGGGGGCTCGGGGCACAGATACGCAGTATTTT.

A remark on this clone: Other DNA sequences in the sample encode the same CDR3. The chain uses TRBV9 and TRBJ1-1; maybe TRBD1 (5 bases). The CDR3 length is 12 residues. The germline V gene encodes CDR1 SGDLS and CDR2 YYNGEE. The V and J ends lost 0 bases and 5 bases respectively, with 5 bases between them. Here the CDR3 reads CASSVGGTEAFF. In DNA form, the CDR3 reads TGTGCCAGCAGCGTAGGGGGGACTGAAGCTTTCTTT.

The V call is TRBV19, the J call TRBJ2-7; TRBD2 is a possible D gene (6 bases). The CDR3 covers 13 residues. V was cut by 6 bases and J by 4 bases, with 13 bases left in between. CDR1 and CDR2 from the germline V gene are LNHDA and SQIVND (reference sequence). CDR3 sequence (DNA): TGTGCCAGTAGCTCACAGACTAGGTACGAGCAGTACTTC. Translating it yields CASSSQTRYEQYF.

The chain uses TRBV27 and TRBJ1-5; the D is unclear. V was trimmed by 0 bases and J by 0 bases, leaving 6 bases between them. The CDR3 loop spans 15 amino acids. CDR1 and CDR2 from the germline V gene are MNHEY and SMNVEV (reference sequence). CDR3 DNA: TGTGCCAGCAGTTTATCCGGATATAGCAATCAGCCCCAGCATTTT. Amino acids: CASSLSGYSNQPQHF.

The chain links TRBV19 to TRBJ1-1; TRBD1 might be the D (5 bases). Trimming shortened V by 5 bases and J by 5 bases, and 15 bases separated the two germline ends. The CDR3 has 14 amino acids. CDR1 is LNHDA, CDR2 SQIVND, per germline (reference sequence). CDR3 amino acids: CASSWGPRATEAFF. CDR3 bases: TGTGCCAGTAGTTGGGGCCCCCGGGCGACTGAAGCTTTCTTT.

The rearrangement links TRBV27 to TRBJ1-1; TRBD1 matches 8 bases. In germline, CDR1 is MNHEY, CDR2 SMNVEV (reference sequence). J was trimmed by 10 bases and V by 5 bases; bases with no gene match: 6. The CDR3 has 12 residues. The CDR3 sequence: CASSLGQGRAFF. CDR3 DNA: TGTGCCAGCAGTCTAGGACAGGGTCGAGCTTTCTTT.

The chain employs TRBV20-1 and TRBJ1-1; 7 bases align to TRBD1. Germline V gene sequence: CDR1 DFQATT, CDR2 SNEGSKA (reference sequence). There are 14 residues in the CDR3. The trim removed 3 bases at V and 4 bases at J, leaving 8 bases unmatched. CDR3 protein: CSASGQGGGTEAFF. For the CDR3, the DNA is TGCAGTGCTAGTGGGCAGGGGGGGGGCACTGAAGCTTTCTTT.

This clone was recorded once. The genes are TRBV18 and TRBJ1-2, with 7 bases aligning to TRBD1. V gave up 2 bases and J gave up 4 bases; unmatched junction bases: 7. CDR3 size: 15 residues. Looked up from germline, CDR1 is KGHSH and CDR2 is LQKENI. CDR3 residues: CASSPMDRTLYGYTF. As DNA, the CDR3 is TGTGCCAGCTCACCAATGGACAGGACGCTCTATGGCTACACCTTC.

V and J are TRBV28 and TRBJ1-6; maybe TRBD1 (5 bases). V lost 5 bases to trimming and J lost 5 bases, with 16 bases between them. The CDR3 consists of 16 residues. The germline gives CDR1 MDHEN, CDR2 SYDVKM. The CDR3, as DNA: TGTGCCAGCAGTGTCACCGGGGCCCCTAATAATTCACCCCTCCACTTT. This codes for CASSVTGAPNNSPLHF.

The chain uses TRBV11-3 and TRBJ2-6; TRBD1 might be the D (6 bases). The CDR3 runs 15 residues. CDR1 SGHNT and CDR2 YENEEA come from the germline V gene. The V and J ends lost 1 base and 2 bases respectively, with 6 bases between them. This CDR3 is CASSLGGPGANVLTF. The CDR3 nucleotides read TGTGCCAGCAGCTTAGGGGGGCCTGGGGCCAACGTCCTGACTTTC.

This clone has only one observation. This sequence joins TRBV7-2 and TRBJ2-3; D remains unclear. The CDR3 totals 13 residues. Trimming pared 1 base from V and 1 base from J, leaving 3 bases between. CDR1 and CDR2 (germline): SGHTA, FQGNSA. The CDR3 coding sequence is TGTGCCAGCAGCTTAGTGGGCACAGATACGCAGTATTTT. Protein product: CASSLVGTDTQYF.

This clone turned up a few times. The V gene is TRBV12-5, the J gene TRBJ2-4; weak D call: TRBD2 (6 bases). Trimming cost V 6 bases and J 3 bases, with 27 bases left between them. Per the germline V gene, CDR1 is LGHNT and CDR2 is FRNRAP. This CDR3 is built from 19 residues. The CDR3 region has the DNA TGTGCTAGTGGCAAGGAGGAGGGTCGCGGTTTTATGAGCAAAAACATTCAGTACTTC. This sequence encodes CASGKEEGRGFMSKNIQYF. The variable domain in full, completed from reference TRBV12-5 and TRBJ2-4, reads DARVTQTPRHKVTEMGQEVTMRCQPILGHNTVFWYRQTMMQGLELLAYFRNRAPLDDSGMPKDRFSAEMPDATLATLKIQPSEPRDSAVYFCASGKEEGRGFMSKNIQYFGAGTRLSVL.

The CDR3 DNA reads as TGTGCCAGCTCACCAGACAGGGCCTACTCTGGAAACACCATATATTTT. Protein sequence: CASSPDRAYSGNTIYF. The chain carries TRBV18 and TRBJ1-3; 7 nucleotides agree with TRBD1. The V segment lost 2 bases and the J segment 0 bases; nucleotides outside the gene matches: 4. CDR1 and CDR2 (germline): KGHSH, LQKENI. The CDR3 runs 16 residues.

This clone has more than one count but fewer than ten. The chain has TRBV5-1 and TRBJ1-4; D is undetermined. The germline V gene has CDR1 SGHRS and CDR2 YFSETQ. V lost 2 bases, J lost 6 bases, and 14 bases lay in between. The CDR3 is 15 residues long. The CDR3 DNA sequence: TGCGCCAGCAGCTTAACCCGAGGCCCGGATGAAAAACTGTTTTTT. It codes for CASSLTRGPDEKLFF.

V usage is TRBV10-3 and J usage is TRBJ1-6; 8 bases fit TRBD1. CDR3 length equals 13 residues. In germline, CDR1 is ENHRY, CDR2 SYGVKD. With V trimmed by 6 bases and J by 7 bases, 2 bases remained unmatched. The CDR3 protein is CAIRGQGNSPLHF. The CDR3 DNA follows: TGTGCCATCAGAGGACAGGGCAATTCACCCCTCCACTTT.

This sequence joins TRBV29-1 and TRBJ1-6, with D unclear. Germline values: CDR1 SQVTM, CDR2 ANQGSEA. The CDR3 has 14 amino acids. V was shortened by 6 bases and J by 5 bases, with 14 bases between the two germline ends. CDR3 in DNA: TGCAGCGTGAGAAAGGACGGCCATAATTCACCCCTCCACTTT. This encodes CSVRKDGHNSPLHF.

The rearrangement joins TRBV2 to TRBJ2-2, with D possibly TRBD1 on 6 matching bases. The ends were cut back, 7 bases at V and 10 bases at J, with 13 bases in the middle. The germline gives CDR1 SNHLY, CDR2 FYNNEI. The CDR3 is 12 amino acids. The CDR3 region has the DNA TGTGCCAGCAACAGGGCTATCGAGGAGCTGTTTTTT. Translation gives CASNRAIEELFF. The complete variable domain, with remaining parts taken from reference TRBV2 and TRBJ2-2, reads EPEVTQTPSHQVTQMGQEVILRCVPISNHLYFYWYRQILGQKVEFLVSFYNNEISEKSEIFDDQFSVERPDGSNFTLKIRSTKLEDSAMYFCASNRAIEELFFGEGSRLTVL.